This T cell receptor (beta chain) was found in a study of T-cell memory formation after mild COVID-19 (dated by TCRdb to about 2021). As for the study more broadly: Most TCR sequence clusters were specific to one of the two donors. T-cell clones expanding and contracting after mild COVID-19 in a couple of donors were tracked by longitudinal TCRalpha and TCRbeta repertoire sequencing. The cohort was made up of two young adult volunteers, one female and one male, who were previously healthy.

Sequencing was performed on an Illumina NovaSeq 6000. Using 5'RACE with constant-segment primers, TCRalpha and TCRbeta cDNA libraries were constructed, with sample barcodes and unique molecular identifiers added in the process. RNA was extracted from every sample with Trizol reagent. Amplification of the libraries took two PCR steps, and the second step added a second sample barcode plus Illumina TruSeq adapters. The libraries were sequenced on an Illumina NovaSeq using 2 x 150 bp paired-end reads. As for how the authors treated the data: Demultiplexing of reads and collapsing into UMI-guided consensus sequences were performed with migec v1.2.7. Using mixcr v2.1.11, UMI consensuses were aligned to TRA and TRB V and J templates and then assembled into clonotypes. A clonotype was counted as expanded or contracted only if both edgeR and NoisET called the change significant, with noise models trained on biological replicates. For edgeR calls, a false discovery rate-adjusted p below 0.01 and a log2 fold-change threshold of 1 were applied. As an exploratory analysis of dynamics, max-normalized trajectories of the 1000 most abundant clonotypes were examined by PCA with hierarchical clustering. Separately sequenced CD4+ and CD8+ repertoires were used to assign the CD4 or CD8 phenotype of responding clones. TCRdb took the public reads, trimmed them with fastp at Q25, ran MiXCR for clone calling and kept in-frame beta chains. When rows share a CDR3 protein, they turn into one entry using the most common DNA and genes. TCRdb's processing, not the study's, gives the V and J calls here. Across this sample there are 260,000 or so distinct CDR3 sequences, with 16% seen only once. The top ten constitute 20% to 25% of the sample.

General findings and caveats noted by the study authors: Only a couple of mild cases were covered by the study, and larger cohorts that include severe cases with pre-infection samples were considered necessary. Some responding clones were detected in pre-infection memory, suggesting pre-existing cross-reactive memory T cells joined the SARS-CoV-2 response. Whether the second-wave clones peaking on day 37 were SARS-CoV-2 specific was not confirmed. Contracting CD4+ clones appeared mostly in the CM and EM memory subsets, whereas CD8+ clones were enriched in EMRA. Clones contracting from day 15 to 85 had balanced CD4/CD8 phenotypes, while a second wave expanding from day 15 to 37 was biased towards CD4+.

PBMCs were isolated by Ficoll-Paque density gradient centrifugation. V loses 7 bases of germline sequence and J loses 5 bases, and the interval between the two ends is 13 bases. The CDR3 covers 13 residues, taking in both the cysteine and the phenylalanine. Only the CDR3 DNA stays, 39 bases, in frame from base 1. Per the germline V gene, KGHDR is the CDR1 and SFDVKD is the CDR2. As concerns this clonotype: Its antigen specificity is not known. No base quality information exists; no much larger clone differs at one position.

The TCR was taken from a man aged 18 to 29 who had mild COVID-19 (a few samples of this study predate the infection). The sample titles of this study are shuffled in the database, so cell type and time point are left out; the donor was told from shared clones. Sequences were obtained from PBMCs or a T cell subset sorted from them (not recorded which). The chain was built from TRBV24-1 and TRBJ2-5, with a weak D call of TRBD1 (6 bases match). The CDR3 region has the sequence CATRGAGVETQYF. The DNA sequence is TGTGCCACCAGGGGGGCCGGGGTCGAGACCCAGTACTTC.